Listed below are T cell receptor beta chains from one sample, sequenced in a study of CD8+ T cells in alopecia areata. Produced via immunoSEQ multiplex PCR; TCRdb's table is partial and in-frame only. In the table there are some 190,000 clones, 50% to 60% of which are singletons. The input for sequencing was CD4+ T cells sorted from blood, taken at week 4, from a patient treated with tofacitinib. The receptors stem from a human donor with alopecia areata. Both conserved end residues are part of each CDR3. D genes are given only for firm matches. Clone size, where shown, is once, few, many, or a class for clones that have expanded.

d_call	v_call	j_call	cdr3_length	clone_size	cdr3_aa	cdr3_nt
TRBD1	TRBV30	TRBJ1-2	14	.	CALQMPGTGHGYTF	TGTGCCTTACAAATGCCCGGGACAGGTCATGGCTACACCTTC
TRBD2	TRBV4-2	TRBJ2-2	17	few	CASSPGTSGTMSRELFF	TGTGCCAGCAGCCCTGGGACTAGCGGGACAATGTCCCGGGAGCTGTTTTTT
.	TRBV29-1	TRBJ2-5	14	once	CSYMGQQRLETQYF	TGCAGCTACATGGGGCAGCAACGACTAGAGACCCAGTACTTC
TRBD1	TRBV29-1	TRBJ1-5	13	.	CSVATGREQPQHF	TGCAGCGTGGCGACAGGGCGCGAACAGCCCCAGCATTTT
TRBD2	TRBV4-2	TRBJ2-5	18	few	CASSQAEFAGLAGETQYF	TGTGCCAGCAGCCAAGCCGAATTTGCGGGACTAGCGGGGGAGACCCAGTACTTC
.	TRBV9	TRBJ2-3	15	.	CASSRFGGNADTQYF	TGTGCCAGCAGCAGATTTGGCGGGAATGCAGATACGCAGTATTTT
.	TRBV2	TRBJ1-2	13	.	CASSEDRVGGYTF	TGTGCCAGCAGTGAAGACAGGGTCGGAGGCTACACCTTC
.	TRBV27	TRBJ1-1	13	.	CASSWTENTEAFF	TGTGCCAGCAGTTGGACAGAGAACACTGAAGCTTTCTTT
.	TRBV7-9	TRBJ1-1	12	.	CASTVGRVEAFF	TGTGCCAGCACCGTGGGGCGGGTTGAAGCTTTCTTT
TRBD1	TRBV29-1	TRBJ2-7	13	.	CSVEKTGGNEQYF	TGCAGCGTGGAAAAGACAGGGGGAAACGAGCAGTACTTC
.	TRBV4-1	TRBJ2-3	15	.	CASSLRQGTKDTQYF	TGCGCCAGCAGCCTCCGTCAGGGAACGAAAGATACGCAGTATTTT
.	TRBV4-2	TRBJ2-5	14	few	CASSQDRPVETQYF	TGTGCCAGCAGCCAAGATCGACCTGTAGAGACCCAGTACTTC
.	TRBV11-2	TRBJ2-7	13	few	CASSLRNTYEQYF	TGTGCCAGCAGCCTACGGAATACCTACGAGCAGTACTTC
.	TRBV28	TRBJ1-2	15	few	CASSRREGFGYGYTF	TGTGCCAGCAGCCGCCGGGAGGGGTTCGGCTATGGCTACACCTTC
.	TRBV16	TRBJ1-5	13	.	CASSRTDYQPQHF	TGTGCCAGCAGCCGGACTGATTATCAGCCCCAGCATTTT
.	TRBV30	TRBJ2-1	12	.	CAWNSGAGEQFF	TGTGCCTGGAATTCAGGGGCGGGTGAGCAGTTCTTC
.	TRBV11-2	TRBJ1-5	13	.	CASSLVHRDPQHF	TGTGCCAGCAGCTTAGTTCATCGTGATCCCCAGCATTTT
TRBD2	TRBV15	TRBJ2-7	18	.	CATSRDRGETSGTYEQYF	TGTGCCACCAGCAGAGATCGGGGGGAGACTAGCGGGACCTACGAGCAGTACTTC
TRBD1	TRBV19	TRBJ1-5	14	.	CASSSTGGNQPQHF	TGTGCCAGTAGTTCGACAGGGGGCAATCAGCCCCAGCATTTT
.	TRBV7-2	TRBJ2-1	11	.	CASSLEVQQFF	TGTGCCAGCAGCTTAGAGGTACAGCAGTTCTTC
.	TRBV30	TRBJ1-5	11	.	CAWGDKGPQHF	TGTGCCTGGGGGGACAAAGGGCCCCAGCATTTT
TRBD1	TRBV5-1	TRBJ2-7	12	few	CASSLEGAEQYF	TGCGCCAGCAGCTTGGAGGGGGCCGAGCAGTACTTC
.	TRBV2	TRBJ1-4	13	.	CATADSRVEKLFF	TGTGCCACAGCGGACAGTCGGGTAGAAAAACTGTTTTTT
TRBD2	TRBV27	TRBJ2-1	15	.	CASSSAGSGRQEQFF	TGTGCCAGCAGTTCCGCCGGGAGCGGGAGGCAAGAGCAGTTCTTC
.	TRBV9	TRBJ2-7	15	.	CASSVVADLTYEQYF	TGTGCCAGCAGCGTAGTGGCAGACTTAACCTACGAGCAGTACTTC
.	TRBV30	TRBJ1-1	14	.	CAWSVGGGNTEAFF	TGTGCCTGGAGTGTCGGCGGGGGGAACACTGAAGCTTTCTTT
.	TRBV28	TRBJ2-1	16	.	CASSLGWTERNNEQFF	TGTGCCAGCAGCTTAGGATGGACAGAGAGGAACAATGAGCAGTTCTTC
.	TRBV11-2	TRBJ2-7	15	few	CASSLGPNSNYEQYF	TGTGCCAGCAGCTTAGGTCCCAACAGTAACTACGAGCAGTACTTC
TRBD1	TRBV6-5	TRBJ1-2	16	.	CASSSLRGPGGYGYTF	TGTGCCAGCAGTTCACTCAGGGGGCCCGGCGGCTATGGCTACACCTTC